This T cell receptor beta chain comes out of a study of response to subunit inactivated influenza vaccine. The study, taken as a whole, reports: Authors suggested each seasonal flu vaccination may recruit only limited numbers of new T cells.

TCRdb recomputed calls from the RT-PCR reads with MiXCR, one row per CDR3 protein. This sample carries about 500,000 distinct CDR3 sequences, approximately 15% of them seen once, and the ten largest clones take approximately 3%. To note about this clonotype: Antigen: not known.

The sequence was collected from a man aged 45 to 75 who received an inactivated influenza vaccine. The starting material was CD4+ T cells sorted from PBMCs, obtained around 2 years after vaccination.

The CDR3 sequence: CASSQNAIPGRIQETQYF. The CDR3 region has the DNA TGTGCCAGCAGCCAAAACGCCATTCCGGGACGGATCCAAGAGACCCAGTACTTC. This chain uses TRBV4-2 with TRBJ2-5; either TRBD1 or TRBD2 may supply D (5 bases each). Trimming stripped 2 bases from V and 1 base from J, with 20 bases between. The CDR3 length is 18 residues. Germline V gene lookup returns CDR1 LGHNA and CDR2 YNFKEQ.